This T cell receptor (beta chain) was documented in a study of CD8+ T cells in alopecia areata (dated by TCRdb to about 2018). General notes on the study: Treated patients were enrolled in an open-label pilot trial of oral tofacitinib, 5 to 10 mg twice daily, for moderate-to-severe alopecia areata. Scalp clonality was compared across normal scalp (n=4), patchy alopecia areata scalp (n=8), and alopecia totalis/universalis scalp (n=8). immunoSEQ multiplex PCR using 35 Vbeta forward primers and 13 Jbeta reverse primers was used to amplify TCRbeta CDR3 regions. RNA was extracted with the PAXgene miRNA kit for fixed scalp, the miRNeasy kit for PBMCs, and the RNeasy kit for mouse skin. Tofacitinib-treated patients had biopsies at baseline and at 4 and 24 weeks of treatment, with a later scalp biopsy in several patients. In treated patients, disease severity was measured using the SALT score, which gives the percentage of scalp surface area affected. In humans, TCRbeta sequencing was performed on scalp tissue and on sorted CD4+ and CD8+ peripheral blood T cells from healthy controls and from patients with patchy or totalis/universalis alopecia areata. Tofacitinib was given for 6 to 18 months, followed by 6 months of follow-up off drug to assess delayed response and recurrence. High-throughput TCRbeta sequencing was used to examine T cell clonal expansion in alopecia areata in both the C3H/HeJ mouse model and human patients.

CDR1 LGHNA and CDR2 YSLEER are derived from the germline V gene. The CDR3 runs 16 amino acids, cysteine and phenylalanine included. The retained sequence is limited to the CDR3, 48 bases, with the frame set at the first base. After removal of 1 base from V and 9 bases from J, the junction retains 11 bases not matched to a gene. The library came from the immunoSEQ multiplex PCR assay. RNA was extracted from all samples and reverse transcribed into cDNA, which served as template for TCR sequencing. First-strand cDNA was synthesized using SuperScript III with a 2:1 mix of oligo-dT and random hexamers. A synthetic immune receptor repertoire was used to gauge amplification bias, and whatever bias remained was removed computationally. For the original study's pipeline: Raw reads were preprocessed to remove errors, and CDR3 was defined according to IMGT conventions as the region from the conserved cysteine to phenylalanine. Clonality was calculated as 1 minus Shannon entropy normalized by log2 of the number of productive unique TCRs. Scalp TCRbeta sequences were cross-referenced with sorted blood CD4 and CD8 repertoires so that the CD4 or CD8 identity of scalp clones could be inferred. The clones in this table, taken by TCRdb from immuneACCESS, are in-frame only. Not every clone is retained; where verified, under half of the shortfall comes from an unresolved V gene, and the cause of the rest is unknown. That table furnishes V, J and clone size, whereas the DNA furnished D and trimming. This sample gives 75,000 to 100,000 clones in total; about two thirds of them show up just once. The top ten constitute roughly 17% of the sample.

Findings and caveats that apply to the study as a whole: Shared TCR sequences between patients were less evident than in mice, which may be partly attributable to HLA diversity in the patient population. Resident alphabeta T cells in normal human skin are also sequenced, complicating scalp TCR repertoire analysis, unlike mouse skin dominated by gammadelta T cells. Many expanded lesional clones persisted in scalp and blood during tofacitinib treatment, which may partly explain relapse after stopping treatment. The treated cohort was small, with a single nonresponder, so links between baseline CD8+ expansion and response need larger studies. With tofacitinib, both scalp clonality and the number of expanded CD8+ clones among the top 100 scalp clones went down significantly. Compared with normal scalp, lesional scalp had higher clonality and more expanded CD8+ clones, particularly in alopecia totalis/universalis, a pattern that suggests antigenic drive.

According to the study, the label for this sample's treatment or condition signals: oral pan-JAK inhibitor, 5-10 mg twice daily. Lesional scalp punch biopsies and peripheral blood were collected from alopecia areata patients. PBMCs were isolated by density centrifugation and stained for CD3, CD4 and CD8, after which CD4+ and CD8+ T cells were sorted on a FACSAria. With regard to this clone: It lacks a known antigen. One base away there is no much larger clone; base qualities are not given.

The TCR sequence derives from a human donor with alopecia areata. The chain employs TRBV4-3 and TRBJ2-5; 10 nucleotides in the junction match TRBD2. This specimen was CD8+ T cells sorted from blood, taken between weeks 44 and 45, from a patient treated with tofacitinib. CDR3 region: CASSQGLAGGQSAQYF. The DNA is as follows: TGCGCCAGCAGCCAAGGACTAGCGGGCGGACAGTCGGCCCAGTACTTC.